Below, one TCR beta chain is given with its context. What it binds is not known. The data belong to a study of shared clonotypes between healthy human individuals. Study as a whole: Three CD4 naive, three CD4 memory, two CD8 naive and one CD8 memory plate were used per donor.

Sequencing was performed with immunoSEQ multiplex PCR; in TCRdb, only in-frame clones are kept and a portion is missing. Of around 200,000 clones in the sample, around 63% were seen once. Broader study findings: Collection of samples was limited to blood; tissue repertoires likely differ. The study found lower generation probabilities in non-shared clonotypes than in those shared by all four donors.

CD45RA-negative memory and CD45RA+ naive subsets were split from the CD4+ cells. Germline values: CDR1 MNHNS, CDR2 SASEGT. Trimming took 7 bases from V and 3 from J, leaving 15 bases between them. The CDR3 has 14 amino acids. This clonotype originated in a man younger than 45 in good health. Sequencing used memory CD4+ T cells sorted from blood. Subset: CD45RA-negative fraction. The V call is TRBV6-1, the J call TRBJ2-5; D may be TRBD1 (6 bases). The CDR3 sequence is CASNYDRFKETQYF. The CDR3 DNA reads as TGTGCCAGCAATTATGACAGGTTCAAAGAGACCCAGTACTTC.